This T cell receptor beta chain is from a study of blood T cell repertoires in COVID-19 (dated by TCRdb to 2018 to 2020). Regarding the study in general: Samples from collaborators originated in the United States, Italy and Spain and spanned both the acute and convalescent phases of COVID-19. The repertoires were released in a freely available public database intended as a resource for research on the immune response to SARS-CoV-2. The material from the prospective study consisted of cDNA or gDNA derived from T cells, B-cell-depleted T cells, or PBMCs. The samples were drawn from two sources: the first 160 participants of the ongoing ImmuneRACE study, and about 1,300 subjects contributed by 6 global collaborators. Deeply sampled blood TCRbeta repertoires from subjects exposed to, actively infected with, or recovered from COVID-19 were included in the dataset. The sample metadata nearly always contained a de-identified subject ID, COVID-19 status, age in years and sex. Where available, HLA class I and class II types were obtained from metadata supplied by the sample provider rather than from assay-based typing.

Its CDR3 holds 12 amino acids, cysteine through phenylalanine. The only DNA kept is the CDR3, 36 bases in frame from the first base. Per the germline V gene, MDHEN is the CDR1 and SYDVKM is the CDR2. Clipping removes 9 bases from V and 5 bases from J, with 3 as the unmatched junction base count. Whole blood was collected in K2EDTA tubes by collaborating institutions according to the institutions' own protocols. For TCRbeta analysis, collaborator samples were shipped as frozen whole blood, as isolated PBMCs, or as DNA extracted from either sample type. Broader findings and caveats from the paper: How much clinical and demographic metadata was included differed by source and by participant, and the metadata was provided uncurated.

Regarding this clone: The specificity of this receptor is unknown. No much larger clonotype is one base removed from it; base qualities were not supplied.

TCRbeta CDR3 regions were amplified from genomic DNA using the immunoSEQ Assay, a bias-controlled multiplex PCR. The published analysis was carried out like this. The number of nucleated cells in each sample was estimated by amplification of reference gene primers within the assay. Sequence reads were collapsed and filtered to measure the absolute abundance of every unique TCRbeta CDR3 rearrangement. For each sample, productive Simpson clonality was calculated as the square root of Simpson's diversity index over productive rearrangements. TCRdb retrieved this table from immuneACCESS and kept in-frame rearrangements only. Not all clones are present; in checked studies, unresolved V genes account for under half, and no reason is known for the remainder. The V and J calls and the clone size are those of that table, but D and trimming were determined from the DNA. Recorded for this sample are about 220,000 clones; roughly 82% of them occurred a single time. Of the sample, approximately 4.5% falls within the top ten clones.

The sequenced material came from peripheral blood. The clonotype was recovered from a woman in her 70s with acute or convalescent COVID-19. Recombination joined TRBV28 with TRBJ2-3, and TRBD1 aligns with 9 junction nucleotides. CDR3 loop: CASNRGLDTQYF. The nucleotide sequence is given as TGTGCCAGTAACAGGGGGCTAGATACGCAGTATTTT.